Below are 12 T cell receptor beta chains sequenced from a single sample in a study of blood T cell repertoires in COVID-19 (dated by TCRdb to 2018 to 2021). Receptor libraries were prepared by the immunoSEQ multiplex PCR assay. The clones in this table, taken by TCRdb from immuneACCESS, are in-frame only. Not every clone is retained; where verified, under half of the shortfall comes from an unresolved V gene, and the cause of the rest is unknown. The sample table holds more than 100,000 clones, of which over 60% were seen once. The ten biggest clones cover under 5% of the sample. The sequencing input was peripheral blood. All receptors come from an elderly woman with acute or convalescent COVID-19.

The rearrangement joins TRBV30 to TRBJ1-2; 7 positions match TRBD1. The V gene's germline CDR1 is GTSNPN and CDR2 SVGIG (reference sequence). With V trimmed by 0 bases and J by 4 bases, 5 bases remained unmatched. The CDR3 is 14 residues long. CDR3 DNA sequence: TGTGCCTGGAGTGTACTGGGACAGCGCTATGGCTACACCTTC. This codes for CAWSVLGQRYGYTF.

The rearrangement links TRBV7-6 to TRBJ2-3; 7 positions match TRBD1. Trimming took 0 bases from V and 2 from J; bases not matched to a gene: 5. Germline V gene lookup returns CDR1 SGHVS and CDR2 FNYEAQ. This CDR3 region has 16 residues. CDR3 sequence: CASSLAPGGSTDTQYF. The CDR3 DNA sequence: TGTGCCAGCAGCTTAGCCCCAGGGGGATCCACAGATACGCAGTATTTT.

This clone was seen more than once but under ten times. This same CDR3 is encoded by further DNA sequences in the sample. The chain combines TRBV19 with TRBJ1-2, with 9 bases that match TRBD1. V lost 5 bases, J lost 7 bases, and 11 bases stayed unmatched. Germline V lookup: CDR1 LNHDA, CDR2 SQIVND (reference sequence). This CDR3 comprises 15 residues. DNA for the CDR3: TGTGCCAGTAGTCCCCCGGGACAGGGAAGGAGTGGCTACACCTTC. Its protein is CASSPPGQGRSGYTF.

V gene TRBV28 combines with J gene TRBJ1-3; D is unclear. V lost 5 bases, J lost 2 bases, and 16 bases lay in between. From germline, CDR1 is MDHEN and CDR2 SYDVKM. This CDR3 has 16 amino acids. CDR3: CASSLRRGNTGNTIYF. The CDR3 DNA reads TGTGCCAGCAGTCTCAGACGGGGAAACACTGGAAACACCATATATTTT.

The CDR3 region is CASGAGGPPDTQYF. In DNA form, the CDR3 reads TGCGCCAGCGGGGCGGGAGGTCCTCCAGATACGCAGTATTTT. The rearrangement uses TRBV10-2 and TRBJ2-3, with 8 bases that match TRBD2. Germline assignment: CDR1 WSHSY and CDR2 SAAADI. The CDR3 covers 14 residues. V trimming: 8 bases; J trimming: 4 bases; junction bases outside the gene matches: 8.

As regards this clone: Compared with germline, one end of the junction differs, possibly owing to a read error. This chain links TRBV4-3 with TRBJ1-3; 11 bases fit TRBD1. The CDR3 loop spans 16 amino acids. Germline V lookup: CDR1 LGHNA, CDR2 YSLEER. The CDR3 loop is CASSQGQGAAGNTIYF. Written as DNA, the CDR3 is TGCGCCAGCAGTCAAGGACAGGGGGCTGCTGGAAACACCATATATTTT.

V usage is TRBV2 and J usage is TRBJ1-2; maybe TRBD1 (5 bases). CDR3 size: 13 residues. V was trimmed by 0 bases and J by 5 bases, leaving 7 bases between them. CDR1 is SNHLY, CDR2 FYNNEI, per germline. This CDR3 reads CASSEARGYGYTF. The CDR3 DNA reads TGTGCCAGCAGTGAAGCAAGGGGTTATGGCTACACCTTC.

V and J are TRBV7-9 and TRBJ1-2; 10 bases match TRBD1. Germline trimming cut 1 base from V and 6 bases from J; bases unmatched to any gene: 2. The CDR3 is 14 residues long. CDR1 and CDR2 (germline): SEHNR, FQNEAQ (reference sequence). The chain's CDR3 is CASSLGTGGHGYTF. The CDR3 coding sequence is TGTGCCAGCAGCTTAGGGACAGGGGGTCATGGCTACACCTTC.

CDR3: CASSQANKGLAGADNEQFF. The DNA of the CDR3 is TGTGCCAGCAGCCAGGCAAATAAAGGACTAGCGGGAGCGGACAATGAGCAGTTCTTC. The rearrangement links TRBV14 to TRBJ2-1, with 13 bases lining up with TRBD2. CDR1 is SGHDN, CDR2 FVKESK, per germline. V lost 3 bases and J lost 5; bases outside the gene matches: 13. The CDR3 has 19 residues. The complete variable domain, with remaining parts taken from reference TRBV14 and TRBJ2-1, reads EAGVTQFPSHSVIEKGQTVTLRCDPISGHDNLYWYRRVMGKEIKFLLHFVKESKQDESGMPNNRFLAERTGGTYSTLKVQPAELEDSGVYFCASSQANKGLAGADNEQFFGPGTRLTVL.

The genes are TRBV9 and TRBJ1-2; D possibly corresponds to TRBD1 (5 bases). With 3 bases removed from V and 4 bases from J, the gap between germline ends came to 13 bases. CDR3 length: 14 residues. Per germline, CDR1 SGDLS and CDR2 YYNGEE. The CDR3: CASSEGQISYGYTF. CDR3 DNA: TGTGCCAGCAGCGAGGGGCAGATAAGCTATGGCTACACCTTC. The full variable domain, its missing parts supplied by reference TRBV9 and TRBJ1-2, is DSGVTQTPKHLITATGQRVTLRCSPRSGDLSVYWYQQSLDQGLQFLIQYYNGEERAKGNILERFSAQQFPDLHSELNLSSLELGDSALYFCASSEGQISYGYTFGSGTRLTVV.

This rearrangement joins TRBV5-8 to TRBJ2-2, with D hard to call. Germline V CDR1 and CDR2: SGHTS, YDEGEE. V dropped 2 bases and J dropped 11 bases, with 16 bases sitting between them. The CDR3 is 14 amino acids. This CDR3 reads CASSLVLSSRELFF. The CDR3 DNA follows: TGTGCCAGCAGCTTAGTTCTGAGTAGTCGAGAGCTGTTTTTT. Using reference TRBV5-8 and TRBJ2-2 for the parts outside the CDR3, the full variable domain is EAGVTQSPTHLIKTRGQQATLRCSPISGHTSVYWYQQALGLGLQFLLWYDEGEERNRGNFPPRFSGRQFPNYSSELNVNALELEDSALYLCASSLVLSSRELFFGEGSRLTVL.

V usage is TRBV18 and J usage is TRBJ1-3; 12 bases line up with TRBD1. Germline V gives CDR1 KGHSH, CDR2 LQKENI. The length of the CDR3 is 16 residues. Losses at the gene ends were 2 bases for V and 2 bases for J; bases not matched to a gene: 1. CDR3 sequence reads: CASSPGTGGAGNTIYF. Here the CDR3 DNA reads TGTGCCAGCTCACCAGGGACAGGGGGCGCTGGAAACACCATATATTTT.